This TCR beta chain was captured by sequencing in a study of blood T cell repertoires in COVID-19. The table came from immunoSEQ multiplex PCR; TCRdb's copy has only in-frame clones and leaves some out. Seen here are about 130,000 clones, 70% to 90% observed once, and the top ten hold 13%. The receptor was derived from a human donor in a cohort sampled during active COVID-19. The sample was peripheral blood.

Here the CDR3 DNA reads TGTGCCAGCAGCTTGGTGGGGGGAAGTACGCAGTATTTT. It codes for CASSLVGGSTQYF. The chain joins TRBV5-6 to TRBJ2-3, with TRBD2 as a possible D gene (6 bases). This CDR3 comprises 13 residues. Germline-derived CDR1 and CDR2 are SGHDT and YYEEEE. Trimming took 0 bases from V and 8 from J, leaving 10 bases between them.